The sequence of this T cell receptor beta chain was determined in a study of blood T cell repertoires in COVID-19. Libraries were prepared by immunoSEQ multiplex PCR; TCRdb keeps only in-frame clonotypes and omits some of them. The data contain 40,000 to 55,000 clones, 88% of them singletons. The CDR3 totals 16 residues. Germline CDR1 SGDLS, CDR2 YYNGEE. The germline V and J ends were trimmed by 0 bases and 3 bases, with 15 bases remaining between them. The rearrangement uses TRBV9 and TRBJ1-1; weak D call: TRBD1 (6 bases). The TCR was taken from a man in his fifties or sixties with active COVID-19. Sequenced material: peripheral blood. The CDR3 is CASSVVPGGSHTEAFF. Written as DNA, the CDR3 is TGTGCCAGCAGCGTAGTACCTGGGGGCTCTCACACTGAAGCTTTCTTT.